This TCR beta chain stems from a study of vaccination effects on CD4 cells after COVID-19. The table came from immunoSEQ multiplex PCR; TCRdb's copy has only in-frame clones and leaves some out. Of approximately 44,000 clones detected, 70% to 85% appear once; the ten largest clones hold about 3%. Antigen-specific CD4+ T cells were expanded (with viral peptide pools) by the ViraFEST assay ahead of sequencing. At the end of roughly 9 days of culture, CD4+ T cells were isolated. Negative nucleocapsid antibody tests before and after vaccination confirmed no previous SARS-CoV-2 infection. In its sample, this clone was seen a few times. What it binds is unknown. The origin of this receptor is a human donor who received a COVID-19 vaccine. This sample comprised CD4+ T cells from PBMCs cultured with HCoV-NL63 spike peptides, obtained before COVID-19 vaccination.

CDR3 bases: TGCGCCAGCAGCTTGGATACAATTGGCACCGGGGAGCTGTTTTTT. Translating it yields CASSLDTIGTGELFF. V usage is TRBV5-1 and J usage is TRBJ2-2; D is undetermined. Trimming took off 0 bases at V and 4 bases at J, with 10 bases between the two ends. There are 15 residues in the CDR3. From germline, CDR1 is SGHRS and CDR2 YFSETQ.